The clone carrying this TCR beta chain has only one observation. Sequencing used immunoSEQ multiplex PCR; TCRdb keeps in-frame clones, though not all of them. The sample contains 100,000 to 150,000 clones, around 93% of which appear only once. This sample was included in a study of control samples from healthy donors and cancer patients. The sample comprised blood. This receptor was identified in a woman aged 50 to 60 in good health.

CDR3 region: CASSPLFGYSGRSTDTQYF. CDR3 bases: TGTGCCAGCAGTCCCCTCTTTGGTTATAGCGGGAGGAGCACAGATACGCAGTATTTT. The chain combines TRBV6-2 or TRBV6-3 with TRBJ2-3; 10 nucleotides align to TRBD2. Looked up from germline, CDR1 is MNHEY and CDR2 is SVGEGT. After removal of 5 bases from V and 0 bases from J, the junction contained 14 bases not matched to a gene. This CDR3 comprises 19 residues.